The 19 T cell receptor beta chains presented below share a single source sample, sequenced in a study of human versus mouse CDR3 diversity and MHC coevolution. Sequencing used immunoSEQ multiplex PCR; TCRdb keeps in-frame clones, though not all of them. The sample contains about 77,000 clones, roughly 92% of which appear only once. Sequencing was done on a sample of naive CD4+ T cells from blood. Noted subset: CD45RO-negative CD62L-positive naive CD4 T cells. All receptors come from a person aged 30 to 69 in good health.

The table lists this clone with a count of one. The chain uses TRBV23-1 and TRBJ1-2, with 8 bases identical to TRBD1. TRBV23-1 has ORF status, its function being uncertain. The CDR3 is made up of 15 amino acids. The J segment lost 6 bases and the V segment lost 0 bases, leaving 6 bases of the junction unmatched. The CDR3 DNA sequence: TGCGCCAGCAGTCAATCCGAGGAGACAGGGGATGGCTACACCTTC. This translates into CASSQSEETGDGYTF.

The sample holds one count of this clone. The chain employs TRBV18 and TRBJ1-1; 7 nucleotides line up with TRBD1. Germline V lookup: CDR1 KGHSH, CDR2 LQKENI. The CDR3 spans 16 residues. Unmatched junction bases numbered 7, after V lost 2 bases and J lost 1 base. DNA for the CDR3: TGTGCCAGCTCACCAAACCTAGGGACAGCGAACACTGAAGCTTTCTTT. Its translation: CASSPNLGTANTEAFF.

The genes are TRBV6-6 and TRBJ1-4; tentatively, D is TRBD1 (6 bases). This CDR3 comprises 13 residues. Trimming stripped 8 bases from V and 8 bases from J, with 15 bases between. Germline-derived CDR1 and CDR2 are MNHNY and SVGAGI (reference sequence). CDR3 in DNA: TGTGCCAGCGCCGGGACACAGAAGGAAAAACTGTTTTTT. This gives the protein CASAGTQKEKLFF.

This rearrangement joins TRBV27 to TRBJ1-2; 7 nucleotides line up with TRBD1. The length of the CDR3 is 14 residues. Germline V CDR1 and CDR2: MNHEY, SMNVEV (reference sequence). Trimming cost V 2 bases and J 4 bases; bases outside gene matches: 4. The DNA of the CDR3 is TGTGCCAGCAGTTTACAGGGGGAAGGCTATGGCTACACCTTC. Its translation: CASSLQGEGYGYTF.

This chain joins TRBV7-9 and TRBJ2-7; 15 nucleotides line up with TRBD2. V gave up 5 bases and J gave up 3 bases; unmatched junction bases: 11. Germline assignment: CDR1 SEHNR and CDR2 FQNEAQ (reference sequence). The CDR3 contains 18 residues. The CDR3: CASSPEMGLAGGHYEQYF. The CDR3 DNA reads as TGTGCCAGCAGCCCAGAAATGGGACTAGCGGGGGGACACTACGAGCAGTACTTC.

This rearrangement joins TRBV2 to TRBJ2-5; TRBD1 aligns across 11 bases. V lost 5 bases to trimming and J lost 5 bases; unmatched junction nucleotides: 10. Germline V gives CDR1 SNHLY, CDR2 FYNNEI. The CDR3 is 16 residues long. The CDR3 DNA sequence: TGTGCCAGCAGTAGGCTCGGACAGGGGGCAGGGGAGACCCAGTACTTC. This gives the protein CASSRLGQGAGETQYF. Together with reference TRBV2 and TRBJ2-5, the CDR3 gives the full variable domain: EPEVTQTPSHQVTQMGQEVILRCVPISNHLYFYWYRQILGQKVEFLVSFYNNEISEKSEIFDDQFSVERPDGSNFTLKIRSTKLEDSAMYFCASSRLGQGAGETQYFGPGTRLLVL.

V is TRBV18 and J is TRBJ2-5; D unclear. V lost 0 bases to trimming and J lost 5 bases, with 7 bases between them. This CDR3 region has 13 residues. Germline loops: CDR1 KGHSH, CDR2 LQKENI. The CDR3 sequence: CASSPPNAETQYF. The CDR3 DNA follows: TGTGCCAGCTCACCACCGAACGCGGAGACCCAGTACTTC.

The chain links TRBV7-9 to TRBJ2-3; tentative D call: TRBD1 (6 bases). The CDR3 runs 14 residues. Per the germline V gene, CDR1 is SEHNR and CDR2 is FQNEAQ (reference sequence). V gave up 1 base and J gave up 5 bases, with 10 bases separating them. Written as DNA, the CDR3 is TGTGCCAGCAGCTTAGGACAGGTTGGAGATACGCAGTATTTT. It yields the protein CASSLGQVGDTQYF.

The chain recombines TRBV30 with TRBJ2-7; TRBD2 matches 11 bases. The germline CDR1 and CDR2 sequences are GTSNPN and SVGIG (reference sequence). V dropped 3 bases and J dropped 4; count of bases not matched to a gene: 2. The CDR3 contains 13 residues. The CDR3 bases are TGTGCCTGGAGGACTAGCGGGACGTACGAGCAGTACTTC. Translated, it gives CAWRTSGTYEQYF.

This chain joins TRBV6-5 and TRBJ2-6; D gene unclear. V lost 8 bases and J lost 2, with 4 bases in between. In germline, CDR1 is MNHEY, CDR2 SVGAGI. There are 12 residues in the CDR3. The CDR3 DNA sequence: TGTGCCAGCGGAGCTGGGGCCAACGTCCTGACTTTC. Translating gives CASGAGANVLTF.

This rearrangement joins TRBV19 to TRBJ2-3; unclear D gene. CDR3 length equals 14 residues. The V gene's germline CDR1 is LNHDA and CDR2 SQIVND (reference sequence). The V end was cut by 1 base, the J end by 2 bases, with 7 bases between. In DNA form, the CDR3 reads TGTGCCAGTAGTATAGGGCCTTCCACAGATACGCAGTATTTT. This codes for CASSIGPSTDTQYF.

The CDR3 is CARGFGPGTGGNEQFF. CDR3 DNA sequence: TGTGCCAGGGGGTTTGGGCCCGGGACAGGGGGCAATGAGCAGTTCTTC. This chain joins TRBV2 and TRBJ2-1; 11 nucleotides agree with TRBD1. Germline trimming cut 9 bases from V and 6 bases from J; bases unmatched to any gene: 13. This CDR3 is built from 16 residues. CDR1 is SNHLY and CDR2 is FYNNEI in the germline V gene.

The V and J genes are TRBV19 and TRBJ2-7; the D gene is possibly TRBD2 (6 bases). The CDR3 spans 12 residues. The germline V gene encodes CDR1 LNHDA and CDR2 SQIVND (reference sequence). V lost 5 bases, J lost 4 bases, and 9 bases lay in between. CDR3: CASSRGEYEQYF. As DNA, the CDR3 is TGTGCCAGTAGTCGCGGGGAATACGAGCAGTACTTC. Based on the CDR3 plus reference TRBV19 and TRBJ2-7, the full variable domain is DGGITQSPKYLFRKEGQNVTLSCEQNLNHDAMYWYRQDPGQGLRLIYYSQIVNDFQKGDIAEGYSVSREKKESFPLTVTSAQKNPTAFYLCASSRGEYEQYFGPGTRLTVT.

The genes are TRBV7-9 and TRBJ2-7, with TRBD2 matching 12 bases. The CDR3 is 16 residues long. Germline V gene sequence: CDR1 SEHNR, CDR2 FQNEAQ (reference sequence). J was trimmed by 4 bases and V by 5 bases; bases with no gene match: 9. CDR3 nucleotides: TGTGCCAGCAGCGATACTAGCGGGAGGATGACGTACGAGCAGTACTTC. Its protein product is CASSDTSGRMTYEQYF.

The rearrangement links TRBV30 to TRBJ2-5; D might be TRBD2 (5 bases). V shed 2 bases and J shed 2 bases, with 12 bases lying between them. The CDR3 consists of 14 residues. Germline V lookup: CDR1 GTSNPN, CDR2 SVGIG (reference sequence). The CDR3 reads CAWSRLAMQETQYF. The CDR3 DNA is TGTGCCTGGAGTCGTTTAGCGATGCAAGAGACCCAGTACTTC.

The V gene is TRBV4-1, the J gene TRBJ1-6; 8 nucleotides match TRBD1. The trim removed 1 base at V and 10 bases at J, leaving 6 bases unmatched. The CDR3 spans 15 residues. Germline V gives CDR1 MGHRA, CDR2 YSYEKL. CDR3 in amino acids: CASSQVQGASSPLHF. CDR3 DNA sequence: TGCGCCAGCAGCCAAGTCCAGGGGGCAAGCTCACCCCTCCACTTT.

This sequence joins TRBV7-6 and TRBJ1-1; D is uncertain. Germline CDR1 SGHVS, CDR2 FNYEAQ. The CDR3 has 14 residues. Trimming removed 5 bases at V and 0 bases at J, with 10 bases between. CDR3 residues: CASSLQIMNTEAFF. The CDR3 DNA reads TGTGCCAGCAGCCTACAGATCATGAACACTGAAGCTTTCTTT.

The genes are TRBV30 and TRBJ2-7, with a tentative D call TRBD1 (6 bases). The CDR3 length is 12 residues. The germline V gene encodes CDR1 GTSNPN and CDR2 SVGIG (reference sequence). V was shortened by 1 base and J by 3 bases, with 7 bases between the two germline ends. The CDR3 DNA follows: TGTGCCTGGAGTGAACAGGGCTACGAGCAGTACTTC. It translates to CAWSEQGYEQYF.

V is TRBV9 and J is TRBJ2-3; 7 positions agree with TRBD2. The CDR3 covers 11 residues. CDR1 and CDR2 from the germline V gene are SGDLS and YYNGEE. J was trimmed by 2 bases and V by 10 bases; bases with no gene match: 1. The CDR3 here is CAAGDTDTQYF. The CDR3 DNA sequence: TGTGCCGCGGGGGACACAGATACGCAGTATTTT. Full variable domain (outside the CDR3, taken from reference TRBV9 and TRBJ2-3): DSGVTQTPKHLITATGQRVTLRCSPRSGDLSVYWYQQSLDQGLQFLIQYYNGEERAKGNILERFSAQQFPDLHSELNLSSLELGDSALYFCAAGDTDTQYFGPGTRLTVL.